This T cell receptor beta chain originates from a study of blood T cells in healthy people across ages. A word on this clonotype: Its antigen is undetermined.

Notes on the study in general: The lack of PBMC sorting stopped any conclusive naive versus antigen-experienced comparison. Naive T cell percentage by flow cytometry tracked strongly with beta diversity.

Healthy Caucasian individuals from Russia aged 6 to 90 were enrolled as donors. With a J-beta primer mix and a sample-barcoded 5' primer, a second PCR ran about 7 to 12 cycles. TCRdb called the 5' RACE reads again in MiXCR, with one record for every CDR3 protein. The sample records over 600,000 distinct CDR3 sequences, more than 55% being singletons. The sequence was collected from a man in his forties in good health. Input material: blood.

CDR3 in amino acids: CASSSFLIETSGGLATQYF. The CDR3 DNA is TGCGCCAGCAGCTCCTTTCTAATCGAGACTAGCGGGGGGCTGGCGACGCAGTATTTT. This chain uses TRBV5-1 with TRBJ2-3, with 13 bases identical to TRBD2. With V trimmed by 3 bases and J by 9 bases, 19 bases remained unmatched. The CDR3 consists of 19 residues. The germline V gene encodes CDR1 SGHRS and CDR2 YFSETQ.